The clone carrying this T cell receptor (beta chain) was recorded a few times. A J-beta primer mix and a sample-barcoded 5' primer were used in a second PCR of roughly 6 to 12 cycles. One entry per CDR3 protein results from TCRdb running MiXCR on the 5' RACE reads. Of over a million distinct CDR3 sequences in the sample, 40% to 50% were seen once. This specimen comes from a study of blood T cells in healthy people across ages. The CDR3 contains 17 residues. Trimming pared 6 bases from V and 6 bases from J, leaving 25 bases between. The V and J genes are TRBV12-3 or TRBV12-4 and TRBJ2-3; TRBD2 is a possible D gene (6 bases). Sequenced material: blood. The source is a woman aged 18 to 35 in good health. Here the CDR3 DNA reads TGTGCCAGCAGCAACCGGGGACTCTCTAGGGTACCGGATACGCAGTATTTT. Amino acid sequence: CASSNRGLSRVPDTQYF.